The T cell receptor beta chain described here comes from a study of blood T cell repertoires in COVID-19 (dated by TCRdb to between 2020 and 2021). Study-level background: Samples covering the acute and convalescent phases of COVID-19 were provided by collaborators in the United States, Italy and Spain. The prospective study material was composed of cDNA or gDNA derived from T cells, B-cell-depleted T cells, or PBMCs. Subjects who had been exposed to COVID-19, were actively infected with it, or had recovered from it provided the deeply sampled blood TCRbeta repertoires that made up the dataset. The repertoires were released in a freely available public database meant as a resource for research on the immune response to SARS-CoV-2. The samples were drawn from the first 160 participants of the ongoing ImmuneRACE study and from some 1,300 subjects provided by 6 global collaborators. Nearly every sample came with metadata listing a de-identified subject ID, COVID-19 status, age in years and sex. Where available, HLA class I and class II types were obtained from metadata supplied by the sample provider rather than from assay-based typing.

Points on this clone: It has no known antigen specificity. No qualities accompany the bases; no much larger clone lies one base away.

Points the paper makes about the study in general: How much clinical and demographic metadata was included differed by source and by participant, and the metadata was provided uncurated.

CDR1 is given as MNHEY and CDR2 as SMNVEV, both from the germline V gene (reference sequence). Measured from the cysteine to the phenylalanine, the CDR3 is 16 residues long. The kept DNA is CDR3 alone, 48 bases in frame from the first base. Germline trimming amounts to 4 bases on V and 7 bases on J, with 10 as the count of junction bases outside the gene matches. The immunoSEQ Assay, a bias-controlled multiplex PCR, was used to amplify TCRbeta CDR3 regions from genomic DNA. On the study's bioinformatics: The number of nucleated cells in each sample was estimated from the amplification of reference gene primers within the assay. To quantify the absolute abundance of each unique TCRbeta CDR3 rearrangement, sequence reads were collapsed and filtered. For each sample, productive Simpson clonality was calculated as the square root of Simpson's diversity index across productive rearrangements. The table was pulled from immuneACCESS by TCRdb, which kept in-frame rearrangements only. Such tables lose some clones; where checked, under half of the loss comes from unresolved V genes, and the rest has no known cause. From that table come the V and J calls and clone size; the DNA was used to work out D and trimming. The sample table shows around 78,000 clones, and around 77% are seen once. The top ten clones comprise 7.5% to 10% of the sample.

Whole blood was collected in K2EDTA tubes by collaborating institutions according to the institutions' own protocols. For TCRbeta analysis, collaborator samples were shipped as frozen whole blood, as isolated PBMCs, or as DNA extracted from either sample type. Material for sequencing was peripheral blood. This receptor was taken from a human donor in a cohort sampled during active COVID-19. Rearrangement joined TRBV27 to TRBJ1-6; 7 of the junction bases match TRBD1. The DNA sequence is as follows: TGTGCCAGCAGTTCCGATCGGACAGGTCGGAATTCACCCCTCCACTTT. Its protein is CASSSDRTGRNSPLHF.